One sample yielded the 25 T cell receptor beta chains listed below, sequenced in a study of CD8 T cells in Susac syndrome. RNA totalling roughly 0.5 to 1 ug underwent reverse transcription with random hexamers. TCRdb ran MiXCR on the immunoSEQ multiplex PCR reads and lists one entry per CDR3 protein. The sample carries some 170,000 distinct CDR3 sequences, 80% to 95% recorded once. Sample: CD4+ T cells from PBMCs. The origin of the receptors is a human donor in good health.

This clonotype was seen only a few times. The chain carries TRBV3-1 and TRBJ2-5; possible D gene TRBD2, 6 bases. Germline V CDR1 and CDR2: LGHDT, YNNKEL (reference sequence). The CDR3 spans 14 residues. V lost 5 bases to trimming and J lost 0 bases, with 10 bases between them. Here the CDR3 DNA reads TGTGCCAGCAGCTACGCGGGGTACCAAGAGACCCAGTACTTC. This translates into CASSYAGYQETQYF.

The chain has TRBV12-3 or TRBV12-4 and TRBJ2-5; a possible D gene is TRBD1 (5 bases). V shed 3 bases and J shed 4 bases, with 15 bases lying between them. The CDR3 is made up of 15 amino acids. CDR3 sequence: CASSFSAGWGETQYF. In DNA, the CDR3 is TGTGCCAGCAGTTTCTCCGCAGGGTGGGGAGAGACCCAGTACTTC.

The rearrangement links TRBV29-1 to TRBJ2-5; the match to TRBD1 covers 10 bases. The CDR3 sequence is 14 residues long. The trim removed 6 bases at V and 2 bases at J, leaving 6 bases unmatched. CDR1 and CDR2 (germline): SQVTM, ANQGSEA. The CDR3 spells CSVSGQGRQETQYF. In nucleotides, the CDR3 is TGCAGCGTATCGGGACAGGGGAGGCAAGAGACCCAGTACTTC.

This sequence joins TRBV29-1 and TRBJ1-1, with D possibly matching TRBD1 (6 bases). CDR3 length: 13 residues. Germline loops: CDR1 SQVTM, CDR2 ANQGSEA. V was trimmed by 5 bases and J by 3 bases, leaving 13 bases between them. CDR3 sequence: CSVRRGRYTEAFF. Here the CDR3 DNA reads TGCAGCGTTAGGAGGGGGAGATACACTGAAGCTTTCTTT.

The chain carries TRBV5-1 and TRBJ1-2; possible D gene TRBD1, 5 bases. V dropped 0 bases and J dropped 7 bases, with 16 bases sitting between them. Germline V gene sequence: CDR1 SGHRS, CDR2 YFSETQ. This CDR3 has 15 amino acids. The CDR3 coding sequence is TGCGCCAGCAGCTTGGGGCAGGGTGCCAGCCCTGGCTACACCTTC. It translates to CASSLGQGASPGYTF.

This chain connects TRBV19 to TRBJ1-2, with D perhaps matching TRBD1 (5 bases). Germline values: CDR1 LNHDA, CDR2 SQIVND (reference sequence). The CDR3 contains 15 residues. Trimming left V 3 bases short and J 4 bases short, with 15 bases between. The CDR3 DNA reads TGTGCCAGTAGTATCGGGGAGGGGAGATCCTATGGCTACACCTTC. It encodes CASSIGEGRSYGYTF.

The chain links TRBV5-4 to TRBJ2-7; 11 nucleotides match TRBD2. The germline gives CDR1 SGHNT, CDR2 YYREEE (reference sequence). The J segment lost 3 bases and the V segment lost 2 bases, leaving 7 bases of the junction unmatched. The CDR3 has 16 residues. CDR3 in DNA: TGTGCCAGCAGCTTTGCGACTAGCGGGAATCACTACGAGCAGTACTTC. It codes for CASSFATSGNHYEQYF.

V gene TRBV6-1 combines with J gene TRBJ2-7; TRBD1 aligns across 8 bases. Germline trimming cut 7 bases from V and 6 bases from J; bases unmatched to any gene: 5. The CDR3 has 12 amino acids. CDR1 is MNHNS, CDR2 SASEGT, per germline. The chain's CDR3 is CASKQGAGEQYF. The CDR3 bases are TGTGCCAGCAAGCAGGGGGCAGGCGAGCAGTACTTC.

The CDR3 nucleotides are TGCAGTGCTAGAGTACAGGAAATATCCTACAATGAGCAGTTCTTC. It specifies CSARVQEISYNEQFF. The chain employs TRBV20-1 and TRBJ2-1; possible D gene TRBD1, 5 bases. The V gene's germline CDR1 is DFQATT and CDR2 SNEGSKA (reference sequence). This CDR3 has 15 residues. V was trimmed by 1 base and J by 1 base, leaving 11 bases between them.

V gene TRBV3-1 combines with J gene TRBJ2-7; 7 bases match TRBD1. From germline, CDR1 is LGHDT and CDR2 YNNKEL (reference sequence). Losses at the gene ends were 5 bases for V and 0 bases for J; bases not matched to a gene: 10. This CDR3 has 16 amino acids. In DNA form, the CDR3 reads TGTGCCAGCAGCGAACCGGGGACAGTTAGCTCCTACGAGCAGTACTTC. The encoded protein is CASSEPGTVSSYEQYF.

The CDR3 DNA is TGTGCCAGCAGCCAAGGGCCGCACTCTGGAAACACCATATATTTT. It yields the protein CASSQGPHSGNTIYF. The chain uses TRBV3-1 and TRBJ1-3; no reliable D call. The CDR3 sequence is 15 residues long. V lost 1 base, J lost 0 bases, and 7 bases lay in between. Germline V CDR1 and CDR2: LGHDT, YNNKEL (reference sequence).

This clonotype showed up just once. V gene TRBV3-1 combines with J gene TRBJ2-3; D unclear. The length of the CDR3 is 17 residues. CDR1 and CDR2 from the germline V gene are LGHDT and YNNKEL (reference sequence). Trimming took 1 base from V and 2 from J, leaving 16 bases between them. Written as DNA, the CDR3 is TGTGCCAGCAGCCAAGGGAGACTTCCCCCGTTCACAGATACGCAGTATTTT. Protein product: CASSQGRLPPFTDTQYF.

This clonotype came up a few times. The chain links TRBV4-1 to TRBJ2-7; no definite D call. The CDR3 runs 14 residues. Trimming left V 0 bases short and J 4 bases short, with 10 bases between. In germline, CDR1 is MGHRA, CDR2 YSYEKL. CDR3 in amino acids: CASSQELRTYEQYF. The DNA for the CDR3 is TGCGCCAGCAGCCAAGAGTTACGAACTTACGAGCAGTACTTC.

This sequence joins TRBV18 and TRBJ2-5, with 8 bases aligning to TRBD1. The length of the CDR3 is 17 residues. V was clipped by 1 base and J by 5 bases; unmatched bases: 12. Germline CDR1 and CDR2: KGHSH and LQKENI. CDR3 sequence (DNA): TGTGCCAGCTCACCACGAGGCGTGGGACAGGCGGCGGAGACCCAGTACTTC. Translation: CASSPRGVGQAAETQYF. Combining the CDR3 with reference TRBV18 and TRBJ2-5 gives the whole variable domain NAGVMQNPRHLVRRRGQEARLRCSPMKGHSHVYWYRQLPEEGLKFMVYLQKENIIDESGMPKERFSAEFPKEGPSILRIQQVVRGDSAAYFCASSPRGVGQAAETQYFGPGTRLLVL.

This chain links TRBV10-3 with TRBJ2-7, with D tentatively TRBD2 (6 bases). Trimming removed 3 bases at V and 6 bases at J, with 15 bases between. The CDR3 has 14 residues. Germline-derived CDR1 and CDR2 are ENHRY and SYGVKD. The CDR3 DNA reads TGTGCCATCAGTGATGGCGGGACTTTCGCCGAGCAGTACTTC. Translation gives CAISDGGTFAEQYF.

This sequence joins TRBV7-3 and TRBJ2-3; D gene unclear. The CDR3 runs 13 residues. Between the trimmed V and J ends, which lost 1 base and 4 bases, there was a span of 6 bases. The germline V gene encodes CDR1 SGHTA and CDR2 FQGTGA. Written as DNA, the CDR3 is TGTGCCAGCAGCTTAAAACCCGCAGATACGCAGTATTTT. Residues: CASSLKPADTQYF.

The genes are TRBV29-1 and TRBJ2-2; tentative D call: TRBD1 (5 bases). V dropped 4 bases and J dropped 4 bases, with 10 bases sitting between them. From germline, CDR1 is SQVTM and CDR2 ANQGSEA. The CDR3 loop spans 13 amino acids. The CDR3 sequence is CSVGRVSTGELFF. The DNA of the CDR3 is TGCAGCGTTGGCAGGGTGAGCACCGGGGAGCTGTTTTTT.

The V call is TRBV27, the J call TRBJ2-5, with D perhaps TRBD2 (5 bases). Per germline, CDR1 MNHEY and CDR2 SMNVEV (reference sequence). The CDR3 totals 15 residues. V was pared by 4 bases and J by 4 bases, with 16 bases between. The CDR3 coding sequence is TGTGCCAGCAGTTATCGCGCGGGCACGGGAGAGACCCAGTACTTC. It translates to CASSYRAGTGETQYF.

The chain is built from TRBV20-1 and TRBJ2-7, with 13 bases matching TRBD2. Germline assignment: CDR1 DFQATT and CDR2 SNEGSKA (reference sequence). The V and J ends lost 3 bases and 7 bases, in that order; junction bases with no gene match: 9. CDR3 length: 15 amino acids. The CDR3 spells CSARTSGGPSREQYF. The CDR3 bases are TGCAGTGCTAGGACTAGCGGGGGGCCGTCGAGGGAGCAGTACTTC.

A single count supports this clonotype. The CDR3 loop is CASSSLTGAPNYGYTF. The CDR3 bases are TGTGCCAGCAGTTCCTTGACAGGGGCCCCTAACTATGGCTACACCTTC. The chain combines TRBV28 with TRBJ1-2, with TRBD1 matching over 8 bases. CDR3 length equals 16 residues. The ends lost 4 bases at V and 0 bases at J; junction bases unmatched: 7. Germline CDR1 and CDR2: MDHEN and SYDVKM.

The chain carries TRBV27 and TRBJ1-3, with a possible D match to TRBD1 (5 bases). Deletions cut 5 bases from V and 7 bases from J, with 15 bases between. Looked up from germline, CDR1 is MNHEY and CDR2 is SMNVEV (reference sequence). CDR3 length equals 14 residues. CDR3: CASSPQVQGNTIYF. DNA for the CDR3: TGTGCCAGCAGTCCTCAGGTCCAGGGCAACACCATATATTTT.

The chain joins TRBV14 to TRBJ2-5, with D uncertain. This CDR3 has 13 residues. CDR1 and CDR2 (germline): SGHDN, FVKESK. Trimming removed 5 bases from V and 0 bases from J, with 7 bases in between. CDR3 bases: TGTGCCAGCAGCGACCGACACCAAGAGACCCAGTACTTC. Translation: CASSDRHQETQYF.

In this sample, this clonotype turned up once. This chain joins TRBV20-1 and TRBJ2-4; no clear D gene. The germline V gene has CDR1 DFQATT and CDR2 SNEGSKA (reference sequence). V was clipped by 0 bases and J by 0 bases, with 6 bases between them. The CDR3 spans 14 residues. CDR3 coding DNA: TGCAGTGCTAGAGAGTTCGGAGCCAAAAACATTCAGTACTTC. The encoded protein is CSAREFGAKNIQYF.

The count of this clonotype is one. The rearrangement uses TRBV27 and TRBJ1-5; 10 bases are a match to TRBD1. Germline lookup yields CDR1 MNHEY and CDR2 SMNVEV (reference sequence). V shed 5 bases and J 0 bases; nucleotides not matched to a gene: 10. The CDR3 contains 18 residues. The CDR3 region is CASSPGQGTSYSNQPQHF. In nucleotides, the CDR3 is TGTGCCAGCAGTCCGGGACAGGGGACTTCGTATAGCAATCAGCCCCAGCATTTT.

V usage is TRBV2 and J usage is TRBJ2-7; D unclear. Deletions cut 6 bases from V and 1 base from J, with 19 bases between. Germline CDR1 and CDR2: SNHLY and FYNNEI. The CDR3 length is 16 residues. In nucleotides, the CDR3 is TGTGCCAGCAGCCTATACATTTCCACGAGGTCCTACGAGCAGTACTTC. Protein sequence: CASSLYISTRSYEQYF.